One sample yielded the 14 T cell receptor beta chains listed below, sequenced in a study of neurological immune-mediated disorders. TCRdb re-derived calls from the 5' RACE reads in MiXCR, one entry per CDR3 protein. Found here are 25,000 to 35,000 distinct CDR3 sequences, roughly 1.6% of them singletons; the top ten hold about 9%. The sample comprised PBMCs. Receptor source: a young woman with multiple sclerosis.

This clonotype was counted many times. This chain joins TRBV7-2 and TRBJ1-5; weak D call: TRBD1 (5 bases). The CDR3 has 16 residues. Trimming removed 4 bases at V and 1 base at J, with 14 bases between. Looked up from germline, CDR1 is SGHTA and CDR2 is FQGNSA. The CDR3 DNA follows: TGTGCCAGCAGCTCCCCCCCTGGGGCGAGCAATCAGCCCCAGCATTTT. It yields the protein CASSSPPGASNQPQHF. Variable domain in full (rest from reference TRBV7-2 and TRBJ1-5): GAGVSQSPSNKVTEKGKDVELRCDPISGHTALYWYRQSLGQGLEFLIYFQGNSAPDKSGLPSDRFSAERTGGSVSTLTIQRTQQEDSAVYLCASSSPPGASNQPQHFGDGTRLSIL.

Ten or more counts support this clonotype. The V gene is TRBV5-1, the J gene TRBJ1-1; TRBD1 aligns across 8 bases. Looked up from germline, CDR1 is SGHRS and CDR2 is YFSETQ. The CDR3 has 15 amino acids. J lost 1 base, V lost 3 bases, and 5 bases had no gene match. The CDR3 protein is CASSSAGTGNTEAFF. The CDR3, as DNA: TGCGCCAGCAGCTCCGCCGGGACAGGGAACACTGAAGCTTTCTTT.

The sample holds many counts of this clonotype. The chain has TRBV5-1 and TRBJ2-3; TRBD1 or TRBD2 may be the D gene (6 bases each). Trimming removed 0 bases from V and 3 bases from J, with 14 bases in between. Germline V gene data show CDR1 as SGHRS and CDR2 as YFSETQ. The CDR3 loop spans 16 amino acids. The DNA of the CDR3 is TGCGCCAGCAGCTTGGTTCTGGGGGGCTCTACAGATACGCAGTATTTT. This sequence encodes CASSLVLGGSTDTQYF.

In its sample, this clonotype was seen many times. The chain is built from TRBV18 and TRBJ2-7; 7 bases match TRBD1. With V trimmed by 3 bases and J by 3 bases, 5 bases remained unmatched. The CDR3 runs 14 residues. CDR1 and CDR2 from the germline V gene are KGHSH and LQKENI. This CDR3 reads CASSPNSGGYEQYF. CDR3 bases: TGTGCCAGCTCACCGAATTCAGGGGGCTACGAGCAGTACTTC.

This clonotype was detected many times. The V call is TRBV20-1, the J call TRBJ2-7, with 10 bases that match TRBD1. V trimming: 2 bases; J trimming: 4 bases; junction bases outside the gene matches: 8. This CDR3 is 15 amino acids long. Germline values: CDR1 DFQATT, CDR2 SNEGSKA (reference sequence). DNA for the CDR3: TGCAGTGCTAGAACGGACAGGGGGGTCCTATACGAGCAGTACTTC. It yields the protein CSARTDRGVLYEQYF.

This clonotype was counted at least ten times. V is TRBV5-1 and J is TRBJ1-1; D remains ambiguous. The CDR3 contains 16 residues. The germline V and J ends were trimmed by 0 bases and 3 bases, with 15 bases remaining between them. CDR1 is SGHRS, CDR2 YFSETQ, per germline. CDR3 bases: TGCGCCAGCAGCTTGGTGGGAACCCGGTATGACACTGAAGCTTTCTTT. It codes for CASSLVGTRYDTEAFF. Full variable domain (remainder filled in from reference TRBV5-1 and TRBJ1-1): KAGVTQTPRYLIKTRGQQVTLSCSPISGHRSVSWYQQTPGQGLQFLFEYFSETQRNKGNFPGRFSGRQFSNSRSEMNVSTLELGDSALYLCASSLVGTRYDTEAFFGQGTRLTVV.

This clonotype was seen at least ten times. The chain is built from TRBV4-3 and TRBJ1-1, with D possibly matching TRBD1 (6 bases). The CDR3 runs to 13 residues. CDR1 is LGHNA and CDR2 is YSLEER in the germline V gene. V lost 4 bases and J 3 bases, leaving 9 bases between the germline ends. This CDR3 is CASSRGADTEAFF. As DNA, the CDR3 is TGCGCCAGCAGCCGGGGGGCTGACACTGAAGCTTTCTTT.

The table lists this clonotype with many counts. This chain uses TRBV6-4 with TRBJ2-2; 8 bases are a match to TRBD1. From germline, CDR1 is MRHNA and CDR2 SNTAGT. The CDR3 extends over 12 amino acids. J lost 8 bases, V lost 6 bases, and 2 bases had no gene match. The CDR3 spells CASRDRAGELFF. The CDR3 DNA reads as TGTGCCAGCAGGGACAGGGCTGGGGAGCTGTTTTTT.

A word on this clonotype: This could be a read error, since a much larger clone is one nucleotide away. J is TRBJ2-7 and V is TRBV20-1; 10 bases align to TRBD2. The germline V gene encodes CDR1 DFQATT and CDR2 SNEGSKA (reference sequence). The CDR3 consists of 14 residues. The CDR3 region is CSARGAGGRYAQYF. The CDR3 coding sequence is TGCAGTGCTAGAGGAGCGGGGGGGCGGTACGCGCAGTACTTC.

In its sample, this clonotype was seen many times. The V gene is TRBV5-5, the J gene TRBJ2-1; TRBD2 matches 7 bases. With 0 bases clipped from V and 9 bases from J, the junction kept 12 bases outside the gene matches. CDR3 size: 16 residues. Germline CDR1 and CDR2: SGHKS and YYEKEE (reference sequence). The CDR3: CASSLVASGKLGEQFF. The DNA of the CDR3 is TGTGCCAGCAGCTTGGTGGCTAGCGGAAAACTCGGTGAGCAGTTCTTC.

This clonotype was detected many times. The CDR3: CASSWGMKGTYEQYF. CDR3 coding DNA: TGTGCCAGCAGTTGGGGGATGAAAGGAACCTACGAGCAGTACTTC. This chain links TRBV6-2 or TRBV6-3 with TRBJ2-7; TRBD1 or TRBD2 may be the D gene (5 bases each). Per the germline V gene, CDR1 is MNHEY and CDR2 is SVGEGT. Trimming cost V 4 bases and J 2 bases, with 15 bases left between them. The CDR3 spans 15 residues.

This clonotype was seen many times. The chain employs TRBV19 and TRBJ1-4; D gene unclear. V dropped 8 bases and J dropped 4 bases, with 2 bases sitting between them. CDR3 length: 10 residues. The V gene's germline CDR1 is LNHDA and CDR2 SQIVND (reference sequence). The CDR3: CASYNEKLFF. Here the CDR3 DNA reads TGTGCCAGTTATAATGAAAAACTGTTTTTT.

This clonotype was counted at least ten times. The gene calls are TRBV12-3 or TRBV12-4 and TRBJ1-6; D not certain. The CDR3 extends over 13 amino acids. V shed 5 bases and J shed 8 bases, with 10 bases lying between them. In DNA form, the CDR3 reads TGTGCCAGCAGTCCCACGAGGGATTCACCCCTCCACTTT. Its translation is CASSPTRDSPLHF.

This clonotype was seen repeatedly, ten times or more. The CDR3 DNA reads as TGTGCCAGCAGCTTAACAGGGAGGGAGCAGTACTTC. This encodes CASSLTGREQYF. V and J are TRBV7-9 and TRBJ2-7, with D perhaps being TRBD1 or TRBD2 (6 bases each). There are 12 residues in the CDR3. Germline CDR1 SEHNR, CDR2 FQNEAQ (reference sequence). V lost 2 bases and J lost 7, with 9 bases in between. The whole variable domain, remainder taken from reference TRBV7-9 and TRBJ2-7, is DTGVSQNPRHKITKRGQNVTFRCDPISEHNRLYWYRQTLGQGPEFLTYFQNEAQLEKSRLLSDRFSAERPKGSFSTLEIQRTEQGDSAMYLCASSLTGREQYFGPGTRLTVT.